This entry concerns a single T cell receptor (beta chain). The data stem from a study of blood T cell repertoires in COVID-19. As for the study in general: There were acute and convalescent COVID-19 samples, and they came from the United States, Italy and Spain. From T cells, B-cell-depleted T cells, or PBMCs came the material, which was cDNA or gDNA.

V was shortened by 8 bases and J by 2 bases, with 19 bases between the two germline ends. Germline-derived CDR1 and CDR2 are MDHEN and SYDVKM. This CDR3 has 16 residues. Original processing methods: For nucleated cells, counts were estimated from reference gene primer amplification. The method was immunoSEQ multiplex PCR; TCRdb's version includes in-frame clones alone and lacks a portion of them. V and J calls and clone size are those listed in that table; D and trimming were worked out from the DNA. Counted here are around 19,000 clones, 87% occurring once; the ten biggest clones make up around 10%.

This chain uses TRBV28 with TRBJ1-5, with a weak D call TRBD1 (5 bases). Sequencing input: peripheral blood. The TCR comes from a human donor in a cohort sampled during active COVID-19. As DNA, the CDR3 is TGTGCCAGCGTAAACCGAAGGGGTAGGGGCAATCAGCCCCAGCATTTT. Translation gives CASVNRRGRGNQPQHF.